These 15 T cell receptor beta chains were all obtained from the same sample, sequenced in a study of blood T cell repertoires in COVID-19. The data were produced by immunoSEQ multiplex PCR, yet TCRdb's version contains in-frame clones alone and is incomplete. The sample holds 130,000 or so clones, 77% seen once. The sequenced material came from peripheral blood. The receptors were gathered from a man aged 80 or over with acute or convalescent COVID-19.

Comments on this clone: Distinct nucleotide sequences in the sample also encode this CDR3. J is TRBJ1-5 and V is TRBV6-2 or TRBV6-3; TRBD1 agrees at 7 bases. The CDR3 loop spans 16 amino acids. The V segment lost 0 bases and the J segment 4 bases; nucleotides outside the gene matches: 6. Germline loops: CDR1 MNHEY, CDR2 SVGEGT. The CDR3 loop reads CASSYSGTAFNQPQHF. CDR3 bases: TGTGCCAGCAGTTACTCGGGGACAGCTTTTAATCAGCCCCAGCATTTT.

V is TRBV4-2 and J is TRBJ1-2; 9 positions match TRBD1. The V and J ends lost 3 bases and 1 base, in that order; junction bases with no gene match: 12. This CDR3 has 18 residues. CDR1 and CDR2 (germline): LGHNA, YNFKEQ. CDR3 nucleotide sequence: TGTGCCAGCAGCCAGGGCCTGGACAGGGGTATCTTTAACTATGGCTACACCTTC. Its protein is CASSQGLDRGIFNYGYTF.

The chain carries TRBV19 and TRBJ1-5; the match to TRBD1 covers 7 bases. Germline CDR1 is LNHDA and CDR2 is SQIVND (reference sequence). This CDR3 spans 21 amino acids. Unmatched junction bases numbered 24, after V lost 7 bases and J lost 0 bases. In DNA, the CDR3 is TGTGCCAGTAATCCCTTGGCGGGAGGGGGCGGAAGACCTTATAGCAATCAGCCCCAGCATTTT. This encodes CASNPLAGGGGRPYSNQPQHF.

This chain links TRBV7-2 with TRBJ2-2; D remains unclear. The CDR3 covers 11 residues. The V end lost 3 bases, the J end lost 8 bases, and 4 bases lay between the germline ends. CDR1 SGHTA and CDR2 FQGNSA come from the germline V gene. CDR3: CASSFTGELFF. For the CDR3, the DNA is TGTGCCAGCAGCTTCACAGGGGAGCTGTTTTTT.

The chain is built from TRBV9 and TRBJ2-1, with D unresolved. The V and J ends lost 0 bases and 1 base respectively, with 5 bases between them. Germline CDR1 SGDLS, CDR2 YYNGEE. The CDR3 spans 14 residues. CDR3 residues: CASSVDPSYNEQFF. In DNA, the CDR3 is TGTGCCAGCAGCGTAGATCCATCCTACAATGAGCAGTTCTTC.

This sequence joins TRBV2 and TRBJ1-3, with 7 bases fitting TRBD1. The ends lost 6 bases at V and 3 bases at J; junction bases unmatched: 11. Germline V CDR1 and CDR2: SNHLY, FYNNEI. The CDR3 has 16 residues. The CDR3, as DNA: TGTGCCAGCAGACTTACGGACAGGTTGTTTGGAAACACCATATATTTT. Its translation: CASRLTDRLFGNTIYF.

The chain links TRBV5-4 to TRBJ2-3; 9 bases align to TRBD2. This CDR3 has 15 amino acids. Germline CDR1 is SGHNT and CDR2 is YYREEE (reference sequence). The trim removed 5 bases at V and 3 bases at J, leaving 7 bases unmatched. CDR3 bases: TGTGCCAGCAGTCGAAAGCGGGGGGCGACAGATACGCAGTATTTT. This sequence encodes CASSRKRGATDTQYF.

V usage is TRBV27 and J usage is TRBJ2-4; the match to TRBD2 covers 12 bases. The germline CDR1 and CDR2 sequences are MNHEY and SMNVEV (reference sequence). The CDR3 loop spans 20 amino acids. V lost 5 bases to trimming and J lost 0 bases; unmatched junction nucleotides: 14. The CDR3 protein is CASSPSEASGGALAKNIQYF. CDR3 DNA sequence: TGTGCCAGCAGTCCCTCAGAGGCTAGCGGGGGGGCGCTAGCCAAAAACATTCAGTACTTC.

As DNA, the CDR3 is TGTGCCAGCAACGGTAACTATGGCTACACCTTC. Its protein is CASNGNYGYTF. J is TRBJ1-2 and V is TRBV6-5; D is unresolved. This CDR3 has 11 residues. The V end was cut by 7 bases, the J end by 1 base, with 4 bases between. From germline, CDR1 is MNHEY and CDR2 SVGAGI.

This rearrangement joins TRBV2 to TRBJ1-1; D is possibly TRBD1 (6 bases). The germline V gene has CDR1 SNHLY and CDR2 FYNNEI. V dropped 6 bases and J dropped 2 bases, with 16 bases sitting between them. The CDR3 is made up of 15 amino acids. The CDR3 DNA follows: TGTGCCAGCAGGAGGGACCTGACAGGTAACACTGAAGCTTTCTTT. Translated: CASRRDLTGNTEAFF.

Only a few counts were recorded for this clone. The chain recombines TRBV28 with TRBJ2-2; possible D gene TRBD1, 6 bases. Germline lookup yields CDR1 MDHEN and CDR2 SYDVKM. Trimming removed 4 bases from V and 3 bases from J, with 12 bases in between. The CDR3 is 15 amino acids. The CDR3 region has the DNA TGTGCCAGCAGTTCCACAGGGTTCGACACCGGGGAGCTGTTTTTT. This gives the protein CASSSTGFDTGELFF.

V gene TRBV6-6 combines with J gene TRBJ1-5; no reliable D call. The CDR3 is made up of 12 amino acids. In germline, CDR1 is MNHNY, CDR2 SVGAGI (reference sequence). V lost 2 bases and J 12 bases, leaving 11 bases between the germline ends. The CDR3 reads CASSYLGLFQHF. CDR3 in DNA: TGTGCCAGCAGTTACCTTGGACTGTTCCAGCATTTT.

In the case of this clone: Mismatch with germline at one junction end may stem from a read error. The chain links TRBV7-7 to TRBJ2-1; D may be TRBD1 (6 bases). The CDR3 totals 14 residues. Per the germline V gene, CDR1 is SSHAT and CDR2 is FNYEAQ (reference sequence). The CDR3 DNA is TGTGCTAGCAGCGCTGGGACATTCAACGATGAGCAGTTCTTC. Amino acid sequence: CASSAGTFNDEQFF.

The V gene is TRBV7-2, the J gene TRBJ2-3, with 7 bases matching TRBD1. CDR3 length equals 13 residues. Per the germline V gene, CDR1 is SGHTA and CDR2 is FQGNSA. The trim removed 3 bases at V and 4 bases at J, leaving 1 base unmatched. CDR3 sequence: CASSFGQADTQYF. The CDR3 coding sequence is TGTGCCAGCAGCTTCGGACAGGCAGATACGCAGTATTTT.

This clone was detected a few times. This rearrangement joins TRBV11-1 to TRBJ1-1; 9 bases map to TRBD1. The ends lost 4 bases at V and 0 bases at J; junction bases unmatched: 3. The CDR3 spans 15 residues. Germline CDR1 is SGHAT and CDR2 is FQDESV (reference sequence). The CDR3 is CASSSGQGMNTEAFF. The CDR3 DNA reads TGTGCCAGCAGCTCGGGACAGGGAATGAACACTGAAGCTTTCTTT. The entire variable domain, with the rest obtained from reference TRBV11-1 and TRBJ1-1, is as follows: EAEVAQSPRYKITEKSQAVAFWCDPISGHATLYWYRQILGQGPELLVQFQDESVVDDSQLPKDRFSAERLKGVDSTLKIQPAELGDSAMYLCASSSGQGMNTEAFFGQGTRLTVV.